One TCR beta chain is described in this entry. The antigen remains unidentified. This sample was taken from a study of PD-1 blockade in classical Hodgkin lymphoma. Across the study: Patients were given intravenous nivolumab, 3 mg/kg, every 2 weeks. Study-wide findings and caveats: Before treatment, complete responders showed about the same diversity as newly diagnosed patients. Whereas CD4+ TCR diversity had risen significantly by C4D1, CD8+ TCR diversity had not. The study reported lower baseline TCR diversity in newly diagnosed patients than in healthy donors.

The ends were cut back, 1 base at V and 9 bases at J, with 16 bases in the middle. This CDR3 has 15 amino acids. Looked up from germline, CDR1 is SSHAT and CDR2 is FNYEAQ (reference sequence). Generated by immunoSEQ multiplex PCR, the TCRdb table keeps only in-frame clones and is missing some. The profile shows 99,000 or so clones, 89% of them singletons. Time point meaning: cycle 4 day 1 (C4D1), after 6 weeks of nivolumab. Brentuximab vedotin exposure varied among the patients, all of whom had relapsed after autologous stem cell transplantation. This chain connects TRBV7-7 to TRBJ1-5; no clear D. The sequencing here drew on peripheral blood mononuclear cells (PBMCs), taken before the fourth cycle of nivolumab. The clonotype originates from a human donor with classical Hodgkin lymphoma. The CDR3 DNA is TGTGCCAGCAGCTTAGGATCATGGGCCCCTCGGCCCCAGCATTTT. It is translated as CASSLGSWAPRPQHF.